The present entry profiles one TCR beta chain with its context. TCRdb re-derived calls from the 5' RACE reads in MiXCR, one entry per CDR3 protein. The sample shows 65,000 to 90,000 distinct CDR3 sequences, 12% of them seen only once. The sample is drawn from a study of early T cells in non-severe SARS-CoV-2 infection. Germline CDR1 is SGHTS and CDR2 is YDEGEE. V gave up 4 bases and J gave up 4 bases, with 10 bases separating them. The CDR3 runs to 13 residues. Sequenced input: whole blood. The chain has TRBV5-8 and TRBJ2-3; D is unclear. The TCR comes from an adult who was a healthcare worker with PCR-confirmed SARS-CoV-2 infection or an uninfected control (not recorded which). The CDR3 is CASSDTIPDTQYF. The CDR3 nucleotides are TGTGCCAGCAGCGACACCATACCAGATACGCAGTATTTT.